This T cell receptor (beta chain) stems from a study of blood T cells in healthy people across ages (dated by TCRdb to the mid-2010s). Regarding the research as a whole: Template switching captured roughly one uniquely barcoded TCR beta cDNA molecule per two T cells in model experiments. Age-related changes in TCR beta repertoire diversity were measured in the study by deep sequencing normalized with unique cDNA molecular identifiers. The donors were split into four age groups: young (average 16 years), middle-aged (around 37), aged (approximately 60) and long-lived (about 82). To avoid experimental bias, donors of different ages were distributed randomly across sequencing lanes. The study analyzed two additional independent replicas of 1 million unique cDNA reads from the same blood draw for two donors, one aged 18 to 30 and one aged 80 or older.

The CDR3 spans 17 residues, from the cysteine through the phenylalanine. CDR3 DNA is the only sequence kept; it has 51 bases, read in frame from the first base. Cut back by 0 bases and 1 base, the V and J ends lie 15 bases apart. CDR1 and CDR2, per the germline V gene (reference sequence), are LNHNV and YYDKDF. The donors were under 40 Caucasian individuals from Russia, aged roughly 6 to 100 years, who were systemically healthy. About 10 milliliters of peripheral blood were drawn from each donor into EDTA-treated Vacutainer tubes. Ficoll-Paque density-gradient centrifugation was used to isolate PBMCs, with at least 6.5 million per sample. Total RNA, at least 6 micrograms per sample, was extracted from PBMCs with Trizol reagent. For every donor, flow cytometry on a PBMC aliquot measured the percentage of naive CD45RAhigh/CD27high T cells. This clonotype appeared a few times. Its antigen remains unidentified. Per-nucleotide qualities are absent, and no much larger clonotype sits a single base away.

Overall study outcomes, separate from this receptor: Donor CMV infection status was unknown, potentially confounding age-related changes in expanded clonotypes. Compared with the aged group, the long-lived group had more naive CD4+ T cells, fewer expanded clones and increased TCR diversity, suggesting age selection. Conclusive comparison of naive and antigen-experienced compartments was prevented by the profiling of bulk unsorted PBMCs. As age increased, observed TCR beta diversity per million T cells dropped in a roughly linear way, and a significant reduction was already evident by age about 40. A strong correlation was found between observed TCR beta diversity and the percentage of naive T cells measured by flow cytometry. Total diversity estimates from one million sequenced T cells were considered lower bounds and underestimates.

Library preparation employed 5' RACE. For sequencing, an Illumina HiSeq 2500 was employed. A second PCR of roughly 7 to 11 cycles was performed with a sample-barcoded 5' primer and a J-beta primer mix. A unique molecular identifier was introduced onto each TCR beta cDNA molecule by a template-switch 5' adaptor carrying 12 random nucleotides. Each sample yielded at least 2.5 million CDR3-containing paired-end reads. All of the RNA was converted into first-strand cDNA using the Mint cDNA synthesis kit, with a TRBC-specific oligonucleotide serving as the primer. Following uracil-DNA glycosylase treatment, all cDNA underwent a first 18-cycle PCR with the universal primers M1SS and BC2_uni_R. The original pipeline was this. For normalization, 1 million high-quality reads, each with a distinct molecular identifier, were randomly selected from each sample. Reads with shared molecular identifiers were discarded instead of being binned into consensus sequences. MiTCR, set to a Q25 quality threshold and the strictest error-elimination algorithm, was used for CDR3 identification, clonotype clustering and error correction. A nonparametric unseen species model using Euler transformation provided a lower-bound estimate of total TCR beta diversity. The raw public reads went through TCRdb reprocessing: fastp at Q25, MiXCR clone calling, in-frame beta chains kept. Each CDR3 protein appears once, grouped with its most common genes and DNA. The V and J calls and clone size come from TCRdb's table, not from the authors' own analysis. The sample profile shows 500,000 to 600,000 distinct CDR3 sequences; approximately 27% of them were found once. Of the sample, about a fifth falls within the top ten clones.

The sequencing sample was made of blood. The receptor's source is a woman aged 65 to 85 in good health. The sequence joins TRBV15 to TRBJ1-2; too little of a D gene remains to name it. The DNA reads TGTGCCACCAGCAGAGATGCCTACTATACACGTAACTATGGCTACACCTTC. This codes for CATSRDAYYTRNYGYTF.